Sequencing of this T cell receptor beta chain was carried out in a study of CXCR3-negative and CXCR3-positive naive CD8 T cells. Every CD8+ T cell subset underwent triplicate sorting at under 350,000 cells apiece. General observations from the study: The naive subsets expressed comparable surface CD5, and the authors inferred TCR strength from TRB CDR3 properties. Memory CD8+ cells showed much lower diversity, while both naive subsets displayed comparably high diversity. Naive CXCR3-positive cells had TRB CDR3s more hydrophobic than those of CXCR3-negative naive cells.

The CDR3 loop spans 15 amino acids. Germline V gene lookup returns CDR1 SGHTA and CDR2 FQGNSA. Researchers prepared the TRB cDNA libraries using 5' RACE with UMI labels. TCRdb derives one entry per CDR3 protein from the 5' RACE reads, leaving out DNA. The listing contains under 70,000 distinct CDR3 sequences. Notes on this clonotype: What it binds is unknown.

The source is a human donor in good health. Some clones in this sample may be carry-over from other donors' samples. V usage is TRBV7-2 and J usage is TRBJ1-5. Sequenced sample: naive CXCR3+ CD8+ T cells from blood. The subset here: CD45RO-CCR7+CD27+CD95- naive CD8+ T cells expressing CXCR3 (TNR3+). This CDR3 reads CASSPASGSNQPQHF.